The entry below describes one T cell receptor (beta chain). This clone was recorded a few times. This clone's antigen is unknown. Base qualities are missing; no much larger clone stands one base away. From each donor, a single peripheral blood sample of 100 to 150 mL on average was drawn into heparinised tubes. A BD FACSAria II was used to sort naive, central memory, regulatory and stem cell-like memory CD4+ T cells with a panel that included CD45RO, CCR7, CD25, CD127, CD95 and CD27. Purity was above 95% for every sorted population. Right away, PBMCs were isolated by Lymphoprep density gradient centrifugation and were stained directly, with no culture step. So that batch effects would be minimized, each experiment stained and sorted samples in pairs, pairing one healthy donor with one patient. This sample stems from a study of beta chain features in type 1 diabetes listed by TCRdb under 2018. General notes on the study: Mean age, gender distribution, total cell number and subset yield were not different between patients and healthy donors. Regulatory and stem cell-like memory subsets were isolated from only 8 patients and about eight healthy donors, whereas naive and central memory subsets came from all 30 or so donors. In the study, TCRB repertoires of sorted circulating CD4+ T cell subsets from recently diagnosed type 1 diabetes patients were compared with those of matched healthy donors. A total of 85 million to 140 million sorted cells were examined across all samples, and the number of cells per subset was strongly correlated with RNA yield. Beyond this particular receptor, the publication reports: Because the HLA sub-analyses included only small numbers of individuals, any influence of HLA type on TCRB rearrangement was left unresolved. In all four CD4+ subsets, TCRB CDR3 length was moderately but significantly shorter in type 1 diabetes patients. Shorter templates might be favored by PCR, yet because patient and control samples were amplified and corrected together, any such skew would affect both groups equally. Patients with type 1 diabetes made fewer insertions and deleted more nucleotides at VDJ recombination sites, implying thymic rearrangement abnormalities. Because cDNA was sequenced instead of genomic DNA, highly expressing activated cells could be over-represented, though the groups showed no difference in activation or CD3 levels. Naive, central memory and regulatory TCRB repertoires appeared more similar among patients than among healthy donors.

The entire amount of isolated RNA was reverse transcribed using the High Capacity cDNA Reverse Transcription Kit, so the sequenced TCRB transcripts were expressed ones. Naive, central memory and regulatory T cell samples underwent deep immunoSEQ sequencing, averaging around 4 million total reads per sample. Sorted cells were lysed in RLT buffer, and RNA was extracted using DNase-treated RNeasy Micro or Mini kits according to cell number. Each cell subset was processed on its own to prevent cross-contamination, while patient and healthy donor samples were processed together. The immunoSEQ multiplex PCR was used to amplify TCRB sequences from cDNA, yielding 87-bp fragments that span the CDR3 region. Sequencing of the amplicons was performed on the Illumina HiSeq platform. Per the original workflow: PCR bias was computationally corrected using synthetic template baselines, reads within Hamming distance 2 were collapsed, and singletons that could not be merged were discarded. Reads were aligned to IMGT to assign V, D and J genes, CDR3 length, and insertions or deletions at six rearrangement sites. Within each subset, clonotype counts were normalized to sorted cell number, after which true diversity and Gini coefficients were computed with the tcR R package. The overlap coefficient, calculated on TCRB nucleotide sequences, was used to quantify repertoire sharing. TCRdb stores this immuneACCESS table with in-frame sequences only. Part of the clones is absent; in the studies checked, under half of the shortfall reflects unresolved V genes, and no reason is known for the rest. For V, J and clone size, that table is used; D and trimming come from the DNA. This sample gives around 150,000 clones in total; less than 8.5% of them show up just once. Of the sample, under 1.5% falls within the top ten clones.

V is trimmed back by 2 bases and J by 5 bases, and the junction contains 3 bases that no gene match accounts for. From its cysteine to its phenylalanine, the CDR3 spans 13 amino acids. Only the CDR3 DNA stays, 39 bases, in frame from base 1. The germline V gene (reference sequence) gives CDR1 as GTSNPN and CDR2 as SVGIG. This TCR was sampled from a woman under 40 in good health. The sample taken for sequencing was central memory CD4+ T cells from blood. Rearrangement joined TRBV30 to TRBJ2-1; 7 nucleotides in the junction match TRBD1. The CDR3 reads CAWSTDRNNEQFF. The sequenced DNA: TGTGCCTGGAGTACGGACAGGAACAATGAGCAGTTCTTC.